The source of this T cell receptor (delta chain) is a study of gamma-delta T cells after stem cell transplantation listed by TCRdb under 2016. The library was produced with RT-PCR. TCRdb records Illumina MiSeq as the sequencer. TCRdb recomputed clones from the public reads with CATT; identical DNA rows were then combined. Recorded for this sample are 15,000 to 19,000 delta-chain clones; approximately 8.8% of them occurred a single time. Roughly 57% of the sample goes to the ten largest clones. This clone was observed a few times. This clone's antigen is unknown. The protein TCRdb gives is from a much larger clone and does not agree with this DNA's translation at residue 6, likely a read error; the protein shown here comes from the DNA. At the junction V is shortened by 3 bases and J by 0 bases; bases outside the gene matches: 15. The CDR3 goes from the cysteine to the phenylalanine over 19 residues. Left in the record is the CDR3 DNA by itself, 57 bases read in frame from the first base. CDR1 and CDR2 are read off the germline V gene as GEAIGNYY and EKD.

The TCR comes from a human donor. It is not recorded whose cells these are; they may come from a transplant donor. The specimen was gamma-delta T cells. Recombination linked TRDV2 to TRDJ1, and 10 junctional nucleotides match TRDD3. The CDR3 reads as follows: CACDPPTHTGGSYTDKLIF. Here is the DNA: TGTGCCTGTGACCCTCCTACCCACACTGGGGGATCGTACACCGATAAACTCATCTTT.